This entry lists 8 T cell receptor beta chains sequenced from one sample in a study of cytomegalovirus exposure and HLA in healthy donors (dated by TCRdb to 2016 to 2017). Preparation of the library involved the immunoSEQ multiplex PCR assay. For the multiplex PCR, a mixture combining 60 forward primers for TCR Vbeta segments and 13 reverse primers for TCR Jbeta segments was used. TCRdb mirrors the immuneACCESS table, restricted to in-frame sequences. Some clones are absent from its copies; in checked studies, under half trace to an unresolved V gene, and the reason for the others is unknown. This sample holds around 250,000 clones; nearly 95% were observed only once. The top ten constitute about 1.8% of the sample. Sequenced material: PBMCs. The receptors derive from a girl aged 2 to 9 in good health and CMV-seronegative.

The chain recombines TRBV6-1 with TRBJ2-3, with TRBD2 matching over 7 bases. V trimming: 6 bases; J trimming: 2 bases; junction bases outside the gene matches: 5. The germline CDR1 and CDR2 sequences are MNHNS and SASEGT. This CDR3 comprises 14 residues. The CDR3 DNA reads as TGTGCCAGCAGGGGAGGGGTGGTCACAGATACGCAGTATTTT. This encodes CASRGGVVTDTQYF.

As regards this clone: Other nucleotide sequences from this sample produce the same CDR3. V usage is TRBV9 and J usage is TRBJ2-7; possibly TRBD1 for D (6 bases). CDR1 is SGDLS and CDR2 is YYNGEE in the germline V gene. With 4 bases removed from V and 3 bases from J, the gap between germline ends came to 11 bases. The CDR3 has 13 amino acids. The CDR3 nucleotides read TGTGCCAGCAGCCCAGGGACACACTACGAGCAGTACTTC. It specifies CASSPGTHYEQYF.

The rearrangement joins TRBV6-5 to TRBJ1-2; D is undetermined. V was clipped by 6 bases and J by 7 bases, with 12 bases between them. CDR3 length equals 12 residues. CDR1 and CDR2 from the germline V gene are MNHEY and SVGAGI. DNA of the CDR3: TGTGCCAGCAGATCCTCGGGGAGTGGCTACACCTTC. It specifies CASRSSGSGYTF.

The rearrangement links TRBV21-1 to TRBJ2-1; the table gives TRBD1 as D, unverified against the DNA. TRBV21-1 is a pseudogene locus. The CDR3 runs to 17 residues. As DNA, the CDR3 is TGTGCCAGCAGCAAAGGGGCTCCCTGTTTCTCCTACAATGAGCAGTTCTTC. Protein product: CASSKGAPCFSYNEQFF.

Comment on this clone: One end of the junction fails to match germline, which may point to a read error. The gene calls are TRBV7-9 and TRBJ1-4; 9 bases fit TRBD1. CDR1 is SEHNR, CDR2 FQNEAQ, per germline (reference sequence). This CDR3 is built from 16 residues. CDR3 in DNA: TGTTCCAGCAGCCGTCTTATGGACAGGGGTAATGAAAAACTGTTTTTT. As protein: CSSSRLMDRGNEKLFF. The complete variable domain, with remaining parts taken from reference TRBV7-9 and TRBJ1-4, reads DTGVSQNPRHKITKRGQNVTFRCDPISEHNRLYWYRQTLGQGPEFLTYFQNEAQLEKSRLLSDRFSAERPKGSFSTLEIQRTEQGDSAMYLCSSSRLMDRGNEKLFFGSGTQLSVL.

This chain joins TRBV5-5 and TRBJ2-3; 9 nucleotides match TRBD1. The CDR3 is 15 residues long. CDR1 SGHKS and CDR2 YYEKEE come from the germline V gene (reference sequence). The V and J ends lost 3 bases and 3 bases, in that order; junction bases with no gene match: 5. The CDR3 spells CASSSAGTGTDTQYF. CDR3 nucleotides: TGTGCCAGCAGCTCCGCCGGGACAGGGACAGATACGCAGTATTTT.

This rearrangement joins TRBV7-8 to TRBJ1-1, with D possibly being TRBD1 (5 bases). CDR1 is SGHVS, CDR2 FQNEAQ, per germline. This CDR3 is 15 amino acids long. Trimming stripped 1 base from V and 1 base from J, with 10 bases between. This CDR3 reads CASSLGGRGNTEAFF. CDR3 coding DNA: TGTGCCAGCAGCTTAGGAGGGAGGGGGAACACTGAAGCTTTCTTT. The complete variable domain, with remaining parts taken from reference TRBV7-8 and TRBJ1-1, reads GAGVSQSPRYKVAKRGQDVALRCDPISGHVSLFWYQQALGQGPEFLTYFQNEAQLDKSGLPSDRFFAERPEGSVSTLKIQRTQQEDSAVYLCASSLGGRGNTEAFFGQGTRLTVV.

This chain connects TRBV11-2 to TRBJ2-7, with 9 positions matching TRBD1. CDR1 and CDR2 from the germline V gene are SGHAT and FQNNGV. V dropped 6 bases and J dropped 0; count of bases not matched to a gene: 3. The CDR3 is 14 residues long. The CDR3 coding sequence is TGTGCCAGCAGGTTGACAGGGGGCTCCTACGAGCAGTACTTC. It translates to CASRLTGGSYEQYF. The whole variable domain, filled in from reference TRBV11-2 and TRBJ2-7, reads EAGVAQSPRYKIIEKRQSVAFWCNPISGHATLYWYQQILGQGPKLLIQFQNNGVVDDSQLPKDRFSAERLKGVDSTLKIQPAKLEDSAVYLCASRLTGGSYEQYFGPGTRLTVT.